The 5 T cell receptor beta chains given below trace back to one sample, sequenced in a study of response to subunit inactivated influenza vaccine. TCRdb re-called the RT-PCR reads through MiXCR, storing one row per CDR3 protein. The table shows 500,000 to 550,000 distinct CDR3 sequences, with 20% to 25% occurring only once. The same sample was also used in a study of T cells expressing NK-cell markers. That study adds: As the method of synthesis, 5'RACE template switching with UMIs yielded TCR beta cDNA.

The sample consisted of CD4+ T cells sorted from PBMCs, taken roughly 12 days after vaccination. The receptors derive from a man in his forties or fifties who received an inactivated influenza vaccine.

This clonotype was observed a handful of times. The chain is built from TRBV4-1 and TRBJ2-6; 8 nucleotides align to TRBD1. Germline CDR1 and CDR2: MGHRA and YSYEKL. With 3 bases clipped from V and 0 bases from J, the junction kept 7 bases outside the gene matches. CDR3 length: 18 residues. CDR3 sequence: CASSQLEQGGSGANVLTF. Written as DNA, the CDR3 is TGCGCCAGCAGCCAGCTCGAACAGGGGGGCTCTGGGGCCAACGTCCTGACTTTC.

This clonotype was seen ten or more times. The chain joins TRBV13 to TRBJ2-7, with 7 bases identical to TRBD1. J gave up 0 bases and V 7 bases, and 12 bases lay outside the gene matches. There are 16 residues in the CDR3. Germline lookup yields CDR1 PRHDT and CDR2 FYEKMQ (reference sequence). CDR3 in amino acids: CASTRVGTVGSYEQYF. The CDR3 nucleotides are TGTGCCAGCACCCGGGTGGGGACAGTCGGCTCCTACGAGCAGTACTTC.

The chain employs TRBV24-1 and TRBJ2-5; 8 bases line up with TRBD1. There are 14 residues in the CDR3. Trimming removed 5 bases from V and 5 bases from J; junction bases left unmatched: 6. Germline CDR1 KGHDR, CDR2 SFDVKD. The DNA of the CDR3 is TGTGCCACCAGTGGGGGCAGGGGGCAGGAGACCCAGTACTTC. As protein: CATSGGRGQETQYF.

This clonotype has at least ten counts. This chain connects TRBV20-1 to TRBJ1-1; D is undetermined. Germline V gene sequence: CDR1 DFQATT, CDR2 SNEGSKA (reference sequence). The CDR3 is 13 amino acids. With 3 bases removed from V and 2 bases from J, the gap between germline ends came to 10 bases. The CDR3 DNA is TGCAGTGCTAGTCCGGGGATTAACACTGAAGCTTTCTTT. This encodes CSASPGINTEAFF.

This clonotype has at least ten counts. The rearrangement uses TRBV11-2 and TRBJ1-1; D unresolved. Germline values: CDR1 SGHAT, CDR2 FQNNGV. The CDR3 totals 13 residues. Trimming took off 1 base at V and 5 bases at J, with 8 bases between the two ends. The CDR3 is CASSLVGGTEAFF. DNA of the CDR3: TGTGCCAGCAGCTTAGTGGGAGGTACTGAAGCTTTCTTT.